This TCR beta chain was found in a study of T cell repertoires in cytomegalovirus infection. Across the whole study: Public TCR beta signature analysis indicated the presence of both CMV infection and matching HLA type. Study findings and constraints: Ex vivo responses were dominated by HLA-C-restricted CMV-specific TCR beta clonotypes. Using cumulative public TCR beta family frequency, the authors identified those who carried CMV together with the relevant HLA.

The CDR3 runs to 13 residues. CDR1 SGHDN and CDR2 FVKESK come from the germline V gene. Trimming took 4 bases from V and 5 from J, leaving 11 bases between them. This clonotype appeared a few times. The target antigen is unknown. MiXCR, run by TCRdb on the reads, gives a single entry per CDR3 protein. The table has fewer than 900,000 distinct CDR3 sequences, under 35% seen once; the top ten hold less than 15%. The clonotype was recovered from a human donor in good health (CMV status not recorded). Some clones in this sample may be carry-over from other donors' samples. This chain connects TRBV14 to TRBJ1-1; D is undetermined. This specimen was cultured CD8+ T cells from PBMCs, taken from culture after CMV antigen stimulation. CDR3 sequence reads: CASSRERQTEAFF. The CDR3, as DNA: TGTGCCAGCAGCCGAGAACGGCAGACTGAAGCTTTCTTT. Looking up the rest from reference TRBV14 and TRBJ1-1 gives the full variable domain: EAGVTQFPSHSVIEKGQTVTLRCDPISGHDNLYWYRRVMGKEIKFLLHFVKESKQDESGMPNNRFLAERTGGTYSTLKVQPAELEDSGVYFCASSRERQTEAFFGQGTRLTVV.